The clone carrying this TCR beta chain was recorded many times. The germline V gene encodes CDR1 SGHAT and CDR2 FQNNGV. With 1 base clipped from V and 2 bases from J, the junction kept 6 bases outside the gene matches. The length of the CDR3 is 16 residues. This sample was included in a study of T cells in Graves' hyperthyroidism and ophthalmopathy. When ophthalmopathy did not progress within 18 months, Graves' hyperthyroidism was considered stable. RNA transcripts served as the template for amplifying TCR beta CDR3 regions. Primed by the HTBI set, a first-round RT-PCR was run on the TCR CDR3. TCRdb reprocessed the multiplex PCR reads with MiXCR, giving one entry per CDR3 protein. The sample has 350,000 to 500,000 distinct CDR3 sequences, 12% to 15% seen once.

The V and J genes are TRBV11-2 and TRBJ2-7; 9 nucleotides align to TRBD2. The sequence derives from a woman aged 18-29 years with Graves' hyperthyroidism. The sequencing sample was made of blood. The CDR3 DNA reads TGTGCCAGCAGCTTAGTCAGGCTAGCGGGACCCTACGAGCAGTACTTC. Its translation: CASSLVRLAGPYEQYF.